Listed here are 3 T cell receptor beta chains from one sample, sequenced in a study of cytomegalovirus exposure and HLA in healthy donors. Researchers ran the PCR with 60 Vbeta and 13 Jbeta primers. Assay: immunoSEQ multiplex PCR; the TCRdb copy retains only in-frame clones and omits some. Of roughly 200,000 clones listed, more than 75% are singletons. The sample consisted of PBMCs. The receptor source for this set is a woman in her forties in good health and CMV-seronegative.

V usage is TRBV2 and J usage is TRBJ2-1, with a possible D match to TRBD1 (5 bases). The CDR3 length is 12 residues. The V gene lost 6 bases and the J gene lost 5 bases, with 8 bases spanning the gap. Germline-derived CDR1 and CDR2 are SNHLY and FYNNEI. For the CDR3, the DNA is TGTGCCAGCAGGGGGCCTAACAATGAGCAGTTCTTC. This encodes CASRGPNNEQFF.

This clone appeared a few times. The chain uses TRBV20-1 and TRBJ1-2; D is unclear. V was pared by 0 bases and J by 8 bases, with 7 bases between. The CDR3 is 11 residues long. Germline CDR1 is DFQATT and CDR2 is SNEGSKA (reference sequence). CDR3 DNA sequence: TGCAGTGCTAGAGATTCCCGGGGCTACACCTTC. Its protein product is CSARDSRGYTF.

The V call is TRBV5-4, the J call TRBJ1-1, with 10 bases identical to TRBD1. After removal of 3 bases from V and 5 bases from J, the junction contained 1 base not matched to a gene. Per the germline V gene, CDR1 is SGHNT and CDR2 is YYREEE (reference sequence). There are 13 residues in the CDR3. In DNA, the CDR3 is TGTGCCAGCAGCTGGGACAGGGGTACTGAAGCTTTCTTT. The encoded protein is CASSWDRGTEAFF.